This TCR beta chain was sequenced in a study of T cell responses to AZD1222 COVID-19 vaccine. Study-level findings and limits: Seropositive status at baseline applied to only a handful of AZD1222 recipients. Repertoires in all cases were sampled only once the peak T cell response had passed. There were mostly white British donors and more females than males, and clonal diversity was possibly underestimated.

Turning to this clone: Its specificity is not known.

Second doses were pooled across both intervals (about 4 or about 12 weeks). With 10 bases clipped from V and 7 bases from J, the junction kept 15 bases outside the gene matches. The germline CDR1 and CDR2 sequences are MNHEY and SMNVEV (reference sequence). The CDR3 sequence is 14 residues long. Method: immunoSEQ multiplex PCR; TCRdb's copy keeps in-frame clones and lacks some. Of 250,000 to 300,000 clones in the sample, almost 95% are singletons; the top ten hold less than 0.6%. V is TRBV27 and J is TRBJ2-7; 8 bases agree with TRBD2. The receptor was isolated from an adult who received the AZD1222 COVID-19 vaccine. The source was peripheral blood, collected 28 days after the second AZD1222 dose. CDR3 sequence: CATKGSGSFVEQYF. CDR3 DNA: TGTGCCACCAAAGGAAGCGGGAGTTTTGTAGAGCAGTACTTC.